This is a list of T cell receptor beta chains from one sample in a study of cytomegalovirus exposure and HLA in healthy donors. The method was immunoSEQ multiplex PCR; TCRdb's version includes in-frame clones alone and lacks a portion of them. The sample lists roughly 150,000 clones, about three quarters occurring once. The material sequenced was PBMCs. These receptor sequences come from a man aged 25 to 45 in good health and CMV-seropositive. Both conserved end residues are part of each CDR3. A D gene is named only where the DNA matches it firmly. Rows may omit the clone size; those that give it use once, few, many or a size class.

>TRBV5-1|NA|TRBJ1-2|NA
TGCGCCAGCAGCTTGGTCGGGGGGAAGGGCTACACCTTC
CASSLVGGKGYTF
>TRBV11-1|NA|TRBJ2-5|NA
TGTGCCAGCATTCCGTCCGGGGGTTCCGCAGAGACCCAGTACTTC
CASIPSGGSAETQYF
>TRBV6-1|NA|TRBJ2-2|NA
TGTGCCAGCAGTGCGAGGTCCACCGGGGAGCTGTTTTTT
CASSARSTGELFF
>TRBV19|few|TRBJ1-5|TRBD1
TGTGCCAGTAGGAAACGGACAGGGGAGCATCAGCCCCAGCATTTT
CASRKRTGEHQPQHF
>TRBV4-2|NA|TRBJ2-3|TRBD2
TGTGCCAGCAGCCCCGAACCTGGGGGAGGGCCCACGGATACGCAGTATTTT
CASSPEPGGGPTDTQYF
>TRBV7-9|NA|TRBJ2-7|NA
TGTTCCAGCAGCTTAGGCGGCTACGAGCAGTACTTC
CSSSLGGYEQYF
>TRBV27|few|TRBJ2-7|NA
TGTGCCAGCAGTTTACAGGGGCCCTACTACGAGCAGTACTTC
CASSLQGPYYEQYF
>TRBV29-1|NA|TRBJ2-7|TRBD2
TGCAGCGTCGCGGGGGGTTTAAACGAGCAGTACTTC
CSVAGGLNEQYF
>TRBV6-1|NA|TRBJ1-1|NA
TGTGCCAGCAAAAACGCAGGGGCTGAAGCTTTCTTT
CASKNAGAEAFF
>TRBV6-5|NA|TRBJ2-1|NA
TGTGCCAGCAGTTACTCAAGCGGCTCCTACAATGAGCAGTTCTTC
CASSYSSGSYNEQFF
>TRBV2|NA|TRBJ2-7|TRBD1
TGTGCCAGCCACCGGGACAGAAACTACGAGCAGTACTTC
CASHRDRNYEQYF
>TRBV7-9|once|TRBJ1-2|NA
TGTGCCAGCAGCTTTTCAGACCAATCGGGTGGCTACACCTTC
CASSFSDQSGGYTF
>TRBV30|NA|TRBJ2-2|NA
TGTGCCCCTATCAGGGGCGGGGAGCTGTTTTTT
CAPIRGGELFF
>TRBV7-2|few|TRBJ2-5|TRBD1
TGTGCCAGCGGCCGGGACAGGGGGCAGGGGACCCAGTACTTC
CASGRDRGQGTQYF
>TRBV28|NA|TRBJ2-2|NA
TGTGCCAGCAGTTTGGGGGGAGTGAACACCGGGGAGCTGTTTTTT
CASSLGGVNTGELFF
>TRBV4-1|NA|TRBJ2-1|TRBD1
TGCGCCAGCAGTCTCCGGGACAGTAAGATGTACAATGAGCAGTTCTTC
CASSLRDSKMYNEQFF
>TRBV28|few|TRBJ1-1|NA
TGTGCCAGCAGTGGAACCACTAACCTTTTT
CASSGTTNLF
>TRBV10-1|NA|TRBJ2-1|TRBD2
TGCGCCAGCTCTACGGGACTAGCAAATGAGCAGTTCTTC
CASSTGLANEQFF
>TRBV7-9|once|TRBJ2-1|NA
TGTGCCAGCAGCTTAGCGTGGCCTGAGCAGTTCTTC
CASSLAWPEQFF
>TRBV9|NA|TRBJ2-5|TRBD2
TGTGCCAGCAGCGTAGGGGGAGGGTTCCAAGAGACCCAGTACTTC
CASSVGGGFQETQYF
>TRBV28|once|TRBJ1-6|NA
TGTGCCAGCCACCGACACGAGCTCTCACCCCTCCACTTT
CASHRHELSPLHF
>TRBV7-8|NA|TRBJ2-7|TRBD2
TGTGCCAGCAGCTTAGGGCCTAGCGGGAGAGGCCGCTTC
CASSLGPSGRGRF
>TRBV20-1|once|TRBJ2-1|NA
TGCAGTGCTAGGGACTTCCAGCGGCAGTTCTTC
CSARDFQRQFF
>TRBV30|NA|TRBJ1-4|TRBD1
TGTGCCTGGAGTGTACCTGCGGGACAGGGAAATGAAAAACTGTTTTTT
CAWSVPAGQGNEKLFF
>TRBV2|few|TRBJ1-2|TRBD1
TGTGCCAGAAACCGTCAGGGGGCATATGGCTACACCTTC
CARNRQGAYGYTF
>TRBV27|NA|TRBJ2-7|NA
TGTGCCAGCAGTTCCAGCGTCTACGAGCAGTACTTC
CASSSSVYEQYF
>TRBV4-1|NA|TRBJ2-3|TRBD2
TGCGCCAGCAGCCAAGAATCCAGCGGGAAGGGAGATACGCAGTATTTT
CASSQESSGKGDTQYF
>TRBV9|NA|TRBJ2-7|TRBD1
TGTGCCAGCAGCATCGGGACAGGGGGCGAGCAGTACTTC
CASSIGTGGEQYF
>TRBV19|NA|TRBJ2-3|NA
TGTGCCAGTAGTAGGGAGCGGAGTACGCAGTATTTT
CASSRERSTQYF
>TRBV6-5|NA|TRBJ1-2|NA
TGTGCCAGCCTGCAGGGCGATTATGGCTACACCTTC
CASLQGDYGYTF
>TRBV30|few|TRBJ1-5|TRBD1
TGTGCCTGGAGTCCGGGACAGGCCCTCAATCAGCCCCAGCATTTT
CAWSPGQALNQPQHF
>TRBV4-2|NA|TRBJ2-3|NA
TGTGCCAGCAGCCAAGAAGCGGTGCGGGAAGGAGATACGCAGTATTTT
CASSQEAVREGDTQYF
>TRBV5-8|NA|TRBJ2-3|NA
TGTGCCAGCGGAGATTTTTTAGCGGATAGCACAGATACGCAGTATTTT
CASGDFLADSTDTQYF
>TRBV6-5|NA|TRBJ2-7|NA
TGTGCCAGCAATTCCTCGGGACTGTTATCCTACGAGCAGTACTTC
CASNSSGLLSYEQYF
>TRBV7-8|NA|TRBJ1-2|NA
TGTGCCAGCAGCAGCTACAGGGCGAACTATGGCTACACCTTC
CASSSYRANYGYTF
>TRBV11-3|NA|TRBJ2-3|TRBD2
TGTGCCAGCAGCTTAAGCGGGAGGGACACAGATACGCAGTATTTT
CASSLSGRDTDTQYF
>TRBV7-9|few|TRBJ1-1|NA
TGTGCCAGCAGCTTTGACAGTTCAGCTTTCTTT
CASSFDSSAFF
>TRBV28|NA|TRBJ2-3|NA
TGTGCCAGCAGGGTGGCAGGGGTTGCGACAGATACGCAGTATTTT
CASRVAGVATDTQYF
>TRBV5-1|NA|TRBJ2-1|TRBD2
TGCGCCAGCAGCCGGGGGAGGGGATACAATGAGCAGTTCTTC
CASSRGRGYNEQFF
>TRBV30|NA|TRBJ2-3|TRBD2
TGTGCCCGCATGGGGGGGAGCACAGATACGCAGTATTTT
CARMGGSTDTQYF
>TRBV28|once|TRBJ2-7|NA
TGTGCCAGCAGTTTATCTCCGGGGGCCTACGAGCAGTACTTC
CASSLSPGAYEQYF
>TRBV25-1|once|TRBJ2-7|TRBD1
TGTGCCAGCAGTTACGGGGGGACAGGGTCCTACGAGCAGTACTTC
CASSYGGTGSYEQYF
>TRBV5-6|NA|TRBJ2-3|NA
TGTGCCAGCAGCTTGGCCGGTGGGCCGTTGGGAGATACGCAGTATTTT
CASSLAGGPLGDTQYF
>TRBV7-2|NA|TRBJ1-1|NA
TGTGCCAGCAGCTTATATCAGGGGAACACTGAAGCTTTCTTT
CASSLYQGNTEAFF
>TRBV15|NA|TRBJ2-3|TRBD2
TGTGCCACCAGCAGAGGCAATAGCGGGGAGACGGATACGCAGTATTTT
CATSRGNSGETDTQYF